The rows below give T cell receptor beta chains drawn from one sample of a study of memory CD4+ T cells and cytomegalovirus serostatus. Clones were read by immunoSEQ multiplex PCR, and TCRdb kept only the in-frame ones, dropping some. The data contain approximately 92,000 clones, 80% of them singletons. Sample: memory CD4+ T cells from blood. The receptors were sampled from an adult in good health and CMV-seropositive. The CDR3 runs from the conserved cysteine through the conserved F or W. The D gene is left open where the match is weak. Clone size appears in some rows only: once, few, many, or a class for an expanded clone.

CDR3 length	V gene	D gene	clone size	J gene	CDR3 DNA	CDR3 protein
15	TRBV18	-	-	TRBJ1-3	TGTGCCAGCTCACCACTAGCTGTCTCTGGAAACACCATATATTTT	CASSPLAVSGNTIYF
14	TRBV2	-	-	TRBJ1-4	TGTGCCAGCAGTGCTTCGGGGGTTGGTGAAAAACTGTTTTTT	CASSASGVGEKLFF
15	TRBV6-1	-	-	TRBJ1-4	TGTGCCAGCAGCCCCTTGGACAGCGTGAGGGAAAAACTGTTTTTT	CASSPLDSVREKLFF
17	TRBV9	-	-	TRBJ2-6	TGTGCCAGCAGCGTATATCAGGATTCCTCTGGGGCCAACGTCCTGACTTTC	CASSVYQDSSGANVLTF
12	TRBV7-6	-	-	TRBJ2-7	TGTGCCAGCAGCTTGGGGACCCACGAGCAGTACTTC	CASSLGTHEQYF
14	TRBV28	TRBD1	-	TRBJ1-2	TGTGCCAGCAGGGAGGGACAGGGGACCTATGGCTACACCTTC	CASREGQGTYGYTF
14	TRBV2	-	-	TRBJ2-3	TGTGCCACCGCGCTCCAGGCGGTCGCAGATACGCAGTATTTT	CATALQAVADTQYF
14	TRBV29-1	TRBD2	-	TRBJ2-1	TGCAGCGTTGGTGCGGGAGGAATCTACAATGAGCAGTTCTTC	CSVGAGGIYNEQFF
15	TRBV7-2	TRBD1	-	TRBJ2-1	TGTGCCAGCAGCCCCGGACAGGGAAAAAACAATGAGCAGTTCTTC	CASSPGQGKNNEQFF
14	TRBV4-2	TRBD1	-	TRBJ2-7	TGTGCCAGCAGCGTCCGACAGGGTCACTACGAGCAGTACTTC	CASSVRQGHYEQYF
14	TRBV5-4	TRBD2	-	TRBJ2-3	TGTGCCAGCAGCCTAGCGGGAGTTGTGTATACGCAGTATTTT	CASSLAGVVYTQYF
14	TRBV5-1	TRBD1	-	TRBJ1-2	TGCGCCAGCAGCTTGGCCTCAGGGGGGTACAGCTACACCTTC	CASSLASGGYSYTF
15	TRBV9	-	-	TRBJ1-1	TGTGCCAGCAGCGCAGGGACCCCCAGGGCCACTGAAGCTTTCTTT	CASSAGTPRATEAFF
15	TRBV6-1	-	-	TRBJ1-5	TGTGCCACCTGGGAGGAGGGCGTGAGCAATCAGCCCCAGCATTTT	CATWEEGVSNQPQHF
16	TRBV9	TRBD2	-	TRBJ2-5	TGTGCCAGCAGCGTAGCCAAGCGGGACCGAGGGGAGACCCAGTACTTC	CASSVAKRDRGETQYF
14	TRBV5-4	-	-	TRBJ1-3	TGTGCCAGCAGCTTGGACAGCTCTGGAAACACCATATATTTT	CASSLDSSGNTIYF
16	TRBV28	-	-	TRBJ1-3	TGTGCCAGCAGTCCCTCGGGGGGGTACTCTGGAAACACCATATATTTT	CASSPSGGYSGNTIYF
13	TRBV30	-	once	TRBJ2-2	TGTGCAGAGGGGGTTCAGGGCACCGGGGAGCTGTTTTTT	CAEGVQGTGELFF
16	TRBV6-5	-	-	TRBJ1-2	TGTGCCAGCAGTTACGGTTGGCGGGGCTCTAACTATGGCTACACCTTC	CASSYGWRGSNYGYTF
14	TRBV19	-	-	TRBJ2-7	TGTGCCAGTAGTTCCGCAGCGAGCTCCTACGAGCAGTACTTC	CASSSAASSYEQYF
15	TRBV6-1	-	-	TRBJ2-6	TGTGCCAGCAGTTCGCAGACGGGGGGGGCCAACGTCCTGACTTTC	CASSSQTGGANVLTF
15	TRBV9	-	-	TRBJ2-7	TGTGCCAGCAGCCCGGACTCACCGAAAATATACGAGCAGTACTTC	CASSPDSPKIYEQYF
12	TRBV2	-	few	TRBJ1-1	TGTGCCAGCAGTGGGGACGTCACTGAAGCTTTCTTT	CASSGDVTEAFF
15	TRBV4-2	TRBD1	-	TRBJ1-1	TGTGCCAGCAGCCAAGATTCAGGGGGGGCGGCTGAGACTTTCTTT	CASSQDSGGAAETFF
14	TRBV10-3	TRBD1	-	TRBJ2-7	TGTGCCATCAGACCCGGGACAGGGGTCTCCGAGCAGTACTTC	CAIRPGTGVSEQYF
15	TRBV28	-	-	TRBJ1-2	TGTGCCAGCAGTATTACCGGGTCCCTTCGCGATGGCTACACCTTC	CASSITGSLRDGYTF
14	TRBV9	-	few	TRBJ2-7	TGTGCCAGCAGCGTCGCTAGCCCGTCCTACGAGCAGTACTTC	CASSVASPSYEQYF
15	TRBV5-6	TRBD2	-	TRBJ2-3	TGTGCCAGCAGCCTGAGACTAGCGGGCACAGATACGCAGTATTTT	CASSLRLAGTDTQYF
18	TRBV4-2	-	-	TRBJ2-5	TGTGCCAGCAGCTACCGAGGTCCCGGGCTAACCCAGGGAGAGACCCAGTACTTC	CASSYRGPGLTQGETQYF
17	TRBV4-2	TRBD1	few	TRBJ2-5	TGTGCCAGCAGCCCAAATCCGGGACAGAAATTTCAAGAGACCCAGTACTTC	CASSPNPGQKFQETQYF
13	TRBV19	-	-	TRBJ2-6	TGTGCCAGTAGTACAACGGGGGCCAACGTCCTGACTTTC	CASSTTGANVLTF
13	TRBV30	TRBD1	-	TRBJ1-2	TGTGCCTGGAGTACCGGGGAGGGGGCCGGCTACACCTTC	CAWSTGEGAGYTF
13	TRBV4-1	-	once	TRBJ2-7	TGCGCCAGCAGCCAAGAACAGGGCTACGAGCAGTACTTC	CASSQEQGYEQYF
14	TRBV2	TRBD2	-	TRBJ2-1	TGTGCCAGCCGGGGGCTAGCGGGGCTCTCTGAGCAGTTCTTC	CASRGLAGLSEQFF
14	TRBV5-4	TRBD1	few	TRBJ1-2	TGTGCCAGCAGCCTCAGGGGGTTCAACTATGGCTACACCTTC	CASSLRGFNYGYTF
15	TRBV7-2	TRBD2	-	TRBJ2-5	TGTGCCAGCAGCTCCCGGACTAGCGGGGTGGAGACCCAGTACTTC	CASSSRTSGVETQYF